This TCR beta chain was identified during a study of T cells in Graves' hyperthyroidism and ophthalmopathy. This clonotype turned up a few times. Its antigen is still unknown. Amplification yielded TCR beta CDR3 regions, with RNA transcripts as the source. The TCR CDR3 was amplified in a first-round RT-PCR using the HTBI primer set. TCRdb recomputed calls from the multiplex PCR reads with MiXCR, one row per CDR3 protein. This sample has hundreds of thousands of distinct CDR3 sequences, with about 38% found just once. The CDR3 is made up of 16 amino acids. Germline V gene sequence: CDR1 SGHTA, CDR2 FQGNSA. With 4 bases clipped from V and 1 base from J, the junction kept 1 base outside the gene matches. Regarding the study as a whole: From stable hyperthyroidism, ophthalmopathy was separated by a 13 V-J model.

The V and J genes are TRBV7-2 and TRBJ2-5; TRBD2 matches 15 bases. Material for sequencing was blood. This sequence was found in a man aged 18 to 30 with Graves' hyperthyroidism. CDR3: CASSWTSGRGQETQYF. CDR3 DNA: TGTGCCAGCAGCTGGACTAGCGGGAGGGGCCAAGAGACCCAGTACTTC. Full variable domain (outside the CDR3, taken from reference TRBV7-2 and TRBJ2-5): GAGVSQSPSNKVTEKGKDVELRCDPISGHTALYWYRQSLGQGLEFLIYFQGNSAPDKSGLPSDRFSAERTGGSVSTLTIQRTQQEDSAVYLCASSWTSGRGQETQYFGPGTRLLVL.